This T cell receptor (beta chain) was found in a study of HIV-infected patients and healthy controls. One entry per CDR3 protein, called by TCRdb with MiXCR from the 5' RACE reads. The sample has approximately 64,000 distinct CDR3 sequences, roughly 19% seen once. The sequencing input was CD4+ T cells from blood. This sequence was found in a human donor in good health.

CDR3 loop: CSARPDRGYNEQFF. The CDR3 DNA sequence: TGCAGTGCTAGACCGGACAGGGGCTACAATGAGCAGTTCTTC. The rearrangement uses TRBV20-1 and TRBJ2-1; 9 nucleotides line up with TRBD1. The germline V gene encodes CDR1 DFQATT and CDR2 SNEGSKA (reference sequence). The CDR3 has 14 amino acids. J gave up 3 bases and V 2 bases, and 2 bases lay outside the gene matches.